These T cell receptor beta chains were read from a single sample in a study of T cell responses to AZD1222 COVID-19 vaccine. The assay was immunoSEQ multiplex PCR, and TCRdb's table has in-frame clones only and misses some. The profile covers 100,000 or so clones, with about 90% appearing a single time and 9.5% to 13% taken by the ten largest. The sequences come from peripheral blood, collected 28 days after the second AZD1222 dose. The receptors stem from an adult who received the AZD1222 COVID-19 vaccine. CDR3s include the opening cysteine and the closing phenylalanine or tryptophan. The order of the fields is V gene, clone size, J gene, D gene, CDR3 DNA, CDR3 protein. D genes are given only for firm matches. Some rows have no size entry. The others give once, few or many, or a class for an expanded clone.

V gene: TRBV7-9; clone size: few; J gene: TRBJ1-2; D gene: NA; CDR3 DNA: TGTGCCAGCAGACTGGAGGGAGGCTACACCTTC; CDR3 protein: CASRLEGGYTF
V gene: TRBV5-6; clone size: NA; J gene: TRBJ2-2; D gene: TRBD2; CDR3 DNA: TGTGCCAGCAGCTTACTAGCGGGAGGGCCCAAGACCGGGGAGCTGTTTTTT; CDR3 protein: CASSLLAGGPKTGELFF
V gene: TRBV9; clone size: NA; J gene: TRBJ2-3; D gene: TRBD2; CDR3 DNA: TGTGCCAGCAGCGGTAGCGGGGGGCTGACAGATACGCAGTATTTT; CDR3 protein: CASSGSGGLTDTQYF
V gene: TRBV12-5; clone size: NA; J gene: TRBJ1-1; D gene: TRBD1; CDR3 DNA: TGTGCTAGTGGTTCCTGGGGGACAGGGGACCCCCGATCGGGAGCTTTCTTT; CDR3 protein: CASGSWGTGDPRSGAFF
V gene: TRBV6-1; clone size: NA; J gene: TRBJ1-5; D gene: TRBD1; CDR3 DNA: TGTGCCAGCAGTGAAAAACAGGGGGCTAGGACTAAGCCCCAGCATTTT; CDR3 protein: CASSEKQGARTKPQHF
V gene: TRBV11-2; clone size: NA; J gene: TRBJ1-5; D gene: NA; CDR3 DNA: TGTGCCAGCAGCTCAGGTGGACTAACCAATCAGCCCCAGCATTTT; CDR3 protein: CASSSGGLTNQPQHF
V gene: TRBV18; clone size: few; J gene: TRBJ1-2; D gene: NA; CDR3 DNA: TGTGCCAGCTCTCCAGGTAGAGGGAACTATGGCTACACCTTC; CDR3 protein: CASSPGRGNYGYTF
V gene: TRBV9; clone size: NA; J gene: TRBJ1-1; D gene: NA; CDR3 DNA: TGTGCCAGCAGCGTCGATAACACTGAAGCTTTCTTT; CDR3 protein: CASSVDNTEAFF
V gene: TRBV6-6; clone size: NA; J gene: TRBJ2-7; D gene: TRBD1; CDR3 DNA: TGTGCCAGCAGCCGCGGACAGGCCTACGAGCAGTACTTC; CDR3 protein: CASSRGQAYEQYF
V gene: TRBV5-1; clone size: NA; J gene: TRBJ2-1; D gene: TRBD1; CDR3 DNA: TGCGCCAGCAGCCTCCGACAGGGGAGAATGAGTGAGCAGTTCTTC; CDR3 protein: CASSLRQGRMSEQFF
V gene: TRBV4-2; clone size: once; J gene: TRBJ1-1; D gene: NA; CDR3 DNA: TGTGCCAGCAGCCAAGAGAATCATGAGGACACTGAAGCTTTCTTT; CDR3 protein: CASSQENHEDTEAFF
V gene: TRBV7-8; clone size: NA; J gene: TRBJ2-5; D gene: NA; CDR3 DNA: TGTGCCAGCAGCTTAGAAGGCGTGGCCCAAGAGACCCAGTACTTC; CDR3 protein: CASSLEGVAQETQYF
V gene: TRBV3-1/TRBV3-2; clone size: NA; J gene: TRBJ2-7; D gene: TRBD1; CDR3 DNA: TGTGCCAGCAGCCCCTACTCCGGGACAGGGACGTACGAGCAGTACTTC; CDR3 protein: CASSPYSGTGTYEQYF
V gene: TRBV10-3; clone size: NA; J gene: TRBJ2-3; D gene: TRBD2; CDR3 DNA: TGTGCCATCAGTGAGTCGACTAGCCGACACACAGATACGCAGTATTTT; CDR3 protein: CAISESTSRHTDTQYF
V gene: TRBV12-3/TRBV12-4; clone size: few; J gene: TRBJ2-7; D gene: TRBD1; CDR3 DNA: TGTGCCAGCAGTTTAAGGACAGGGACCGAGCAGTACTTC; CDR3 protein: CASSLRTGTEQYF
V gene: TRBV19; clone size: once; J gene: TRBJ2-7; D gene: NA; CDR3 DNA: TGTGCCAGTAGTATTTATGACAGAGCCTACGAGCAGTACTTC; CDR3 protein: CASSIYDRAYEQYF
V gene: TRBV7-7; clone size: NA; J gene: TRBJ2-5; D gene: NA; CDR3 DNA: TGTGCTAGCAGCTTAGATTGGGGGGCCGACGAGACCCAGTACTTC; CDR3 protein: CASSLDWGADETQYF
V gene: TRBV27; clone size: NA; J gene: TRBJ2-7; D gene: NA; CDR3 DNA: TGTGCCAGCAGTTTAATCGGAACCTCCTACGAGCAGTACTTC; CDR3 protein: CASSLIGTSYEQYF
V gene: TRBV28; clone size: NA; J gene: TRBJ2-3; D gene: NA; CDR3 DNA: TGTGCCAGCAGTCCCCTCAGCCCAGATACGCAGTATTTT; CDR3 protein: CASSPLSPDTQYF
V gene: TRBV29-1; clone size: once; J gene: TRBJ1-2; D gene: NA; CDR3 DNA: TGCAGCGTTGAAAGCCCAGCGTATGGCTACACCTTC; CDR3 protein: CSVESPAYGYTF
V gene: TRBV18; clone size: NA; J gene: TRBJ1-2; D gene: TRBD1; CDR3 DNA: TGTGCCAGCTCAGCTACCTGGGACAGCAACTATGGCTACACCTTC; CDR3 protein: CASSATWDSNYGYTF
V gene: TRBV27; clone size: NA; J gene: TRBJ2-2; D gene: TRBD1; CDR3 DNA: TGTGCCAGCAGGACAGGGTTTAACCCCGGGGAGCTGTTTTTT; CDR3 protein: CASRTGFNPGELFF
V gene: TRBV29-1; clone size: NA; J gene: TRBJ2-1; D gene: NA; CDR3 DNA: TGCAGCGTTGTTCTAGTCAATGAGCAGTTCTTC; CDR3 protein: CSVVLVNEQFF
V gene: TRBV10-3; clone size: NA; J gene: TRBJ2-2; D gene: TRBD2; CDR3 DNA: TGTGCCATCAGTGGGACTAGCGACAACACCGGGGAGCTGTTTTTT; CDR3 protein: CAISGTSDNTGELFF
V gene: TRBV29-1; clone size: NA; J gene: TRBJ2-5; D gene: NA; CDR3 DNA: TGCAGCGTGGGGAACCGGGCAATCCAAGAGACCCAGTACTTC; CDR3 protein: CSVGNRAIQETQYF
V gene: TRBV3-1/TRBV3-2; clone size: NA; J gene: TRBJ1-2; D gene: NA; CDR3 DNA: TGTGCCAGCAGCCAAAACGACGCGGGGATCTATGGCTACACCTTC; CDR3 protein: CASSQNDAGIYGYTF
V gene: TRBV21-1; clone size: NA; J gene: TRBJ2-5; D gene: NA; CDR3 DNA: TGTGCCAGCAGCAAAAGTTCCCCTGTTCAAACGTTACGACAGAGACCGTACCAAGAGACCCAGTACTTC; CDR3 protein: CASSKSSPVQTLRQRPYQETQYF
V gene: TRBV19; clone size: NA; J gene: TRBJ1-4; D gene: NA; CDR3 DNA: TGTGCCAGTAGCTTGGTGGGTAATGAAAAACTGTTTTTT; CDR3 protein: CASSLVGNEKLFF
V gene: TRBV7-8; clone size: NA; J gene: TRBJ2-3; D gene: NA; CDR3 DNA: TGTGCCAGCACTCCACGGCGGAGCGGAGCTAGCACAGATACGCAGTATTTT; CDR3 protein: CASTPRRSGASTDTQYF
V gene: TRBV19; clone size: few; J gene: TRBJ1-1; D gene: TRBD1; CDR3 DNA: TGTGCCAGTAGTGGGGGACAGGGCGGTACTGAAGCTTTCTTT; CDR3 protein: CASSGGQGGTEAFF
V gene: TRBV6-5; clone size: NA; J gene: TRBJ2-7; D gene: NA; CDR3 DNA: TGTGCCAGCAGTCCCCTCGACGGAACCTACGAGCAGTACTTC; CDR3 protein: CASSPLDGTYEQYF
V gene: TRBV12-3/TRBV12-4; clone size: NA; J gene: TRBJ2-5; D gene: NA; CDR3 DNA: TGTGCCAGCGGTGACCGGGCCCAAGAGACCCAGTACTTC; CDR3 protein: CASGDRAQETQYF
V gene: TRBV9; clone size: NA; J gene: TRBJ2-7; D gene: NA; CDR3 DNA: TGTGCCAGCAGCGTAGGGACAGCTTACGAGCAGTACTTC; CDR3 protein: CASSVGTAYEQYF
V gene: TRBV6-5; clone size: NA; J gene: TRBJ1-5; D gene: NA; CDR3 DNA: TGTGCCAGCAGTAAAAATCAGCCCCAGCATTTT; CDR3 protein: CASSKNQPQHF
V gene: TRBV5-1; clone size: NA; J gene: TRBJ2-5; D gene: NA; CDR3 DNA: TGCGCCAGCAGCTTGGTTGACTGGCAAGAGACCCAGTACTTC; CDR3 protein: CASSLVDWQETQYF
V gene: TRBV18; clone size: NA; J gene: TRBJ1-3; D gene: NA; CDR3 DNA: TGTGCCAGCCGCCAAGCCCGAGAGCACACCATATATTTT; CDR3 protein: CASRQAREHTIYF
V gene: TRBV5-8; clone size: NA; J gene: TRBJ1-3; D gene: NA; CDR3 DNA: TGTGCCAGCATTTGGGACTTCTCTGGAAACACCATATATTTT; CDR3 protein: CASIWDFSGNTIYF
V gene: TRBV27; clone size: NA; J gene: TRBJ2-7; D gene: TRBD2; CDR3 DNA: TGTGCCAGCAGTCGCGACCGTGCGGAGCGGGAGGGCCGGGAGCAGTACTTC; CDR3 protein: CASSRDRAEREGREQYF
V gene: TRBV29-1; clone size: once; J gene: TRBJ2-2; D gene: NA; CDR3 DNA: TGCAGCGTCCCAGTACCCCCCGGGGAGCTGTTTTTT; CDR3 protein: CSVPVPPGELFF
V gene: TRBV7-6; clone size: NA; J gene: TRBJ2-1; D gene: TRBD2; CDR3 DNA: TGTGCCAGCAGCGCTTGGACTAGCGGGGGGCCGCATGAGCAGTTCTTC; CDR3 protein: CASSAWTSGGPHEQFF
V gene: TRBV3-1/TRBV3-2; clone size: few; J gene: TRBJ2-3; D gene: NA; CDR3 DNA: TGTGCCAGCAGCCAGTCCGGTGCGGATACGCAGTATTTT; CDR3 protein: CASSQSGADTQYF
V gene: TRBV5-4; clone size: NA; J gene: TRBJ1-6; D gene: TRBD1; CDR3 DNA: TGTGCCAGCAGCCTAATCGACAGGGGGAATAATTCACCCCTCCACTTT; CDR3 protein: CASSLIDRGNNSPLHF
V gene: TRBV24-1; clone size: NA; J gene: TRBJ2-1; D gene: TRBD2; CDR3 DNA: TGTGCCACCAGTGATTTTCGGGCGGGGGGGAATGAGCAGTTCTTC; CDR3 protein: CATSDFRAGGNEQFF
V gene: TRBV14; clone size: NA; J gene: TRBJ1-2; D gene: NA; CDR3 DNA: NA; CDR3 protein: CASSPFVGQGAGTF
V gene: TRBV6-6; clone size: once; J gene: TRBJ1-2; D gene: TRBD1; CDR3 DNA: TGTGCCAGCAATGAGGACAGGAACTATGGCTACACCTTC; CDR3 protein: CASNEDRNYGYTF
V gene: TRBV9; clone size: NA; J gene: TRBJ2-7; D gene: NA; CDR3 DNA: TGTGCCAGCAGCGGGCCCTCCGGGGAGCAGTACTTC; CDR3 protein: CASSGPSGEQYF
V gene: TRBV11-2; clone size: few; J gene: TRBJ2-1; D gene: TRBD2; CDR3 DNA: TGTGCCAGCAGCCTGCGGGGACTAGCGGGAGTCGGGAAAAATGAGCAGTTCTTC; CDR3 protein: CASSLRGLAGVGKNEQFF
V gene: TRBV6-4; clone size: few; J gene: TRBJ2-1; D gene: NA; CDR3 DNA: TGTGCCAGCAGTGTGGACTACGATAACAATGAGCAGTTCTTC; CDR3 protein: CASSVDYDNNEQFF